Below are 2 T cell receptor beta chains sequenced from a single sample in a study of T cell responses to AZD1222 COVID-19 vaccine. TCRdb keeps only in-frame clones here, not all; method: immunoSEQ multiplex PCR. The data hold about 200,000 clones, with approximately 92% observed a single time. The sample was peripheral blood, taken on day 0 of AZD1222 vaccination. These receptors were obtained from an adult in good health.

The chain carries TRBV7-2 and TRBJ1-2, with D possibly matching TRBD1 (5 bases). This CDR3 has 16 amino acids. V was trimmed by 2 bases and J by 8 bases, leaving 21 bases between them. The germline CDR1 and CDR2 sequences are SGHTA and FQGNSA. CDR3 loop: CASSLFHRQGGLGYTF. The DNA for the CDR3 is TGTGCCAGCAGCTTATTTCATCGGCAGGGCGGCCTCGGCTACACCTTC.

The chain has TRBV3-1 (or the pseudogene TRBV3-2) and TRBJ2-3; tentative D call: TRBD1 (8 bases). Germline assignment: CDR1 LGHDT and CDR2 YNNKEL (reference sequence). Trimming shortened V by 2 bases and J by 3 bases, and 18 bases separated the two germline ends. CDR3 length: 17 amino acids. CDR3 in amino acids: CASSQRGGRGLTDTQYF. In DNA, the CDR3 is TGTGCCAGCAGCCAAAGGGGGGGCAGGGGGCTAACAGATACGCAGTATTTT.